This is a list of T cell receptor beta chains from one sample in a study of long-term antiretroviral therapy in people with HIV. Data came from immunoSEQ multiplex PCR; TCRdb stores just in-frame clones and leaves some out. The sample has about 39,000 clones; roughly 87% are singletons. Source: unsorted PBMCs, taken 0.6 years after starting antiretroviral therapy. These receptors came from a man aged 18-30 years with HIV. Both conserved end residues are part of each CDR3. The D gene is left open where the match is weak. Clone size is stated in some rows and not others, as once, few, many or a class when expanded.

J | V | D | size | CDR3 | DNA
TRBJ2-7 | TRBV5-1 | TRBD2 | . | CASSSGLAGGYEQYF | TGCGCCAGCAGCTCAGGACTAGCGGGAGGCTACGAGCAGTACTTC
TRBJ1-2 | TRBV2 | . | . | CAVLPGINYGYTF | TGTGCCGTCCTTCCGGGGATCAACTATGGCTACACCTTC
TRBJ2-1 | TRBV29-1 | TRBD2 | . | CSVEAWGGTVEQFF | TGCAGCGTTGAAGCGTGGGGGGGGACCGTCGAGCAGTTCTTC
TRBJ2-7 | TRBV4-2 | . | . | CASSQGEGSPSYEQYF | TGTGCCAGCAGCCAAGGGGAAGGGAGCCCGTCCTACGAGCAGTACTTC
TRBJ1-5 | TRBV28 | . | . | CASSWAVPGGVGNQPQHF | TGTGCCAGCAGTTGGGCCGTACCCGGGGGGGTCGGCAATCAGCCCCAGCATTTT
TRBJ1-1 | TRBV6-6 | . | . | CASSYSGGRTEAFF | TGTGCCAGCAGTTACTCGGGGGGGCGGACTGAAGCTTTCTTT
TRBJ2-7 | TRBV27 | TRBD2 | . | CASSFLAGGHEQYF | TGTGCCAGCAGTTTTCTAGCGGGAGGCCACGAGCAGTACTTC
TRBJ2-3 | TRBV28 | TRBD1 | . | CASSRPGQGADTQYF | TGTGCCAGCAGTAGACCGGGACAGGGGGCAGATACGCAGTATTTT
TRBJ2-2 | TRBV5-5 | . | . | CASSLDRAKTGELFF | TGTGCCAGCAGCTTGGACAGGGCGAAGACCGGGGAGCTGTTTTTT
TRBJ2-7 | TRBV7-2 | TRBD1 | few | CASSHGQGYEQYF | TGTGCCAGCAGCCACGGACAGGGTTACGAGCAGTACTTC
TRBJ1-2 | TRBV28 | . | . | CASSSINYGYTF | TGTGCCAGCAGTTCAATTAACTATGGCTACACCTTC
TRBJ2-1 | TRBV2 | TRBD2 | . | CASRGTSGNYNEQFF | TGTGCCAGCAGAGGGACTAGCGGAAACTACAATGAGCAGTTCTTC
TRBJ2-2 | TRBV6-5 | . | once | CATKRAGTGELFF | TGTGCCACCAAGCGGGCGGGCACCGGGGAGCTGTTTTTT
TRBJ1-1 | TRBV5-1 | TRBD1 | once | CASSLVVGTANTEAFF | TGCGCCAGCAGCTTGGTAGTCGGGACAGCCAACACTGAAGCTTTCTTT
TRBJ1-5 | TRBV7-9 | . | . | CASSHSNNQPQHF | TGTGCCAGCAGCCACAGCAACAATCAGCCCCAGCATTTT
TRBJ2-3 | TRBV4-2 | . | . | CASSQGENRPESDTQYF | TGTGCCAGCAGCCAAGGTGAGAACCGACCGGAGTCCGATACGCAGTATTTT
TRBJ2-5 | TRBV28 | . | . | CASRDLGEPQETQYF | TGTGCCAGCAGGGATTTGGGGGAACCACAAGAGACCCAGTACTTC
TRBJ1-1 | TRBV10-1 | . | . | CASSESEGTEAFF | TGCGCCAGCAGTGAGTCGGAAGGGACTGAAGCTTTCTTT
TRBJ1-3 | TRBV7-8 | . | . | CASSQRTDGNTIYF | TGTGCCAGCAGCCAGAGGACAGACGGAAACACCATATATTTT
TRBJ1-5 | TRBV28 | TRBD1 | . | CASSSTTRGSQPQHF | TGTGCCAGCAGTTCTACCACCAGGGGGAGTCAGCCCCAGCATTTT
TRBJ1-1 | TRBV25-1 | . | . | CASSDGLNTEAFF | TGTGCCAGCAGTGATGGACTCAACACTGAAGCTTTCTTT
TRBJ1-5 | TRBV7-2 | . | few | CASSPQPGVQPQHF | TGTGCCAGCAGCCCACAGCCAGGGGTTCAGCCCCAGCATTTT
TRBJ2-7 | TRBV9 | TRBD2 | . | CASSAGGGEQYF | TGTGCCAGCAGCGCCGGGGGGGGAGAGCAGTACTTC
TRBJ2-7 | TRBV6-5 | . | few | CASSYGEGETYEQYF | TGTGCCAGCAGTTACGGGGAGGGGGAGACCTACGAGCAGTACTTC
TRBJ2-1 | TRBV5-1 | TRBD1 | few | CASSTSTGHNEQFF | TGCGCCAGCAGCACTTCGACAGGGCACAATGAGCAGTTCTTC
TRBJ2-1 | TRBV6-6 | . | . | CASSDRTRQFF | TGTGCCAGCAGTGACAGGACACGGCAGTTCTTC
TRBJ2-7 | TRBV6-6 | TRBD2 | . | CASSYGSGSKYEQYF | TGTGCCAGCAGTTACGGGAGCGGGAGTAAATACGAGCAGTACTTC
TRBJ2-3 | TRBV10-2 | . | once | CASGARPTDTQYF | TGCGCCAGCGGTGCCCGGCCCACAGATACGCAGTATTTT
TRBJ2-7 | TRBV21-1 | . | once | CASSLKGHDNYEQYF | TGTGCCAGCAGCCTAAAGGGCCATGATAACTACGAGCAGTACTTC
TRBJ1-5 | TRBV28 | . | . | CASRRLDQPQHF | TGTGCCAGCAGGAGGCTAGATCAGCCCCAGCATTTT
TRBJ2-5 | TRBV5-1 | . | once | CASSTDTIQETQYF | TGCGCCAGCAGCACGGACACTATCCAAGAGACCCAGTACTTC
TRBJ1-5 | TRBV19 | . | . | CASSIQFTLQSFNQPQHF | TGTGCCAGTAGTATACAATTCACTCTACAGAGCTTCAATCAGCCCCAGCATTTT
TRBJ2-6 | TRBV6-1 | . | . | CAGDLQGANVLTF | TGTGCCGGGGACCTTCAGGGGGCCAACGTCCTGACTTTC
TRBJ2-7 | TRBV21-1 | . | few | CASSEGIRSYEQYF | TGTGCCAGCAGCGAAGGGATCCGGTCCTACGAGCAGTACTTC
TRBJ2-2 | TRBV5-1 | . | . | CASSLVGPSRTGELFF | TGCGCCAGCAGCTTGGTCGGGCCTAGCCGCACCGGGGAGCTGTTTTTT
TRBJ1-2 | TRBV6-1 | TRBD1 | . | CASSDRGPFGYTF | TGTGCCAGCAGTGACAGGGGGCCATTTGGCTACACCTTC
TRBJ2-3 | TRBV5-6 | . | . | CASSLELRGTQYF | TGTGCCAGCAGCTTGGAGTTGCGGGGTACGCAGTATTTT
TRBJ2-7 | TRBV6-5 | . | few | CASIGPGAEQYF | TGTGCCAGCATTGGTCCAGGGGCCGAGCAGTACTTC
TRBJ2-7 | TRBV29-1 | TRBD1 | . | CSVSGTGNSYEQYF | TGCAGCGTTTCCGGGACAGGGAACTCCTACGAGCAGTACTTC
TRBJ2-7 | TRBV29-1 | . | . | CSVASGAPDEQYF | TGCAGCGTTGCCTCGGGGGCCCCTGACGAGCAGTACTTC
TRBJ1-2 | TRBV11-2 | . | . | CASSLEARRGGYTF | TGTGCCAGCAGCTTAGAAGCCCGGCGCGGTGGCTACACCTTC
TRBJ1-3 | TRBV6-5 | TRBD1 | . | CASSQGGPGNTIYF | TGTGCCAGCAGTCAAGGGGGCCCAGGAAACACCATATATTTT
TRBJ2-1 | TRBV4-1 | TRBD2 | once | CASSQVSTGGDSYNEQFF | TGCGCCAGCAGCCAAGTGTCTACGGGAGGGGACTCCTACAATGAGCAGTTCTTC
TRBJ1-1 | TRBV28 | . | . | CASRVDREAFF | TGTGCCAGCAGGGTGGACAGAGAAGCTTTCTTT
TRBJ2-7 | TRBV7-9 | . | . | CASSSTMDISYEQYF | TGTGCCAGCAGCTCAACTATGGACATCTCCTACGAGCAGTACTTC
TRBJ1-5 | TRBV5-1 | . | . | CASSLAGTGNQPQHF | TGCGCCAGCAGCTTGGCGGGGACGGGCAATCAGCCCCAGCATTTT
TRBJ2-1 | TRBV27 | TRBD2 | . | CASSPGTSGRAWQFF | TGTGCCAGCAGTCCCGGGACTAGCGGGAGGGCCTGGCAGTTCTTC
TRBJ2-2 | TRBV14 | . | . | CASSPQRINTGELFF | TGTGCCAGCAGCCCCCAGCGGATAAACACCGGGGAGCTGTTTTTT
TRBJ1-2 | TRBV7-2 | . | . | CASSFERRSNYGYTF | TGTGCCAGCAGCTTTGAAAGGAGGTCTAACTATGGCTACACCTTC
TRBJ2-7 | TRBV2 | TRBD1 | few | CASSENRGLRYEQYF | TGTGCCAGCAGTGAAAACAGGGGGCTTCGATACGAGCAGTACTTC